The 13 T cell receptor beta chains reported below all come from one sample, sequenced in a study of vaccination and CD4 T cells after COVID-19. An Oncomine TCR Beta short-read assay was used to sequence the DNA from cultured CD4+ T cells. Each CDR3 protein is one row after TCRdb ran MiXCR on the PCR reads. The table includes roughly 20,000 distinct CDR3 sequences, 43% detected once. Treatment meaning: roughly ten-day PBMC culture with coronavirus spike peptide pools or control peptides (ViraFEST assay). No antigen is known for these receptors. The material was CD4+ T cells from blood, cultured in vitro, obtained after SARS-CoV-2 vaccination. Every receptor here comes from a human donor who had recovered from COVID-19.

The chain links TRBV12-3 or TRBV12-4 to TRBJ2-7; 8 nucleotides align to TRBD1. The CDR3 totals 14 residues. J lost 6 bases, V lost 6 bases, and 10 bases had no gene match. CDR3 protein: CASSRGQGEVEQYF. CDR3 DNA sequence: TGTGCCAGCAGCAGAGGACAGGGTGAAGTCGAGCAGTACTTC.

The chain links TRBV19 to TRBJ2-3; D is possibly TRBD2 (5 bases). This CDR3 comprises 14 residues. Germline CDR1 reads LNHDA; CDR2 reads SQIVND (reference sequence). Trimming shortened V by 3 bases and J by 4 bases, and 11 bases separated the two germline ends. CDR3 sequence: CASSIPGRADTQYF. CDR3 nucleotide sequence: TGTGCCAGTAGTATCCCGGGAAGGGCAGATACGCAGTATTTT.

The chain carries TRBV6-2 or TRBV6-3 and TRBJ1-5; TRBD1 matches 12 bases. V lost 0 bases, J lost 7 bases, and 7 bases stayed unmatched. The CDR3 length is 17 residues. From germline, CDR1 is MNHEY and CDR2 SVGEGT. CDR3 in amino acids: CASSYSTGTGGGQPQHF. The CDR3 DNA reads as TGTGCCAGCAGTTACTCGACCGGGACAGGGGGCGGCCAGCCCCAGCATTTT.

The CDR3 bases are TGTGCCAGCAGCTTAGTGGTGTTGAAGGAGACCCAGTACTTC. This translates into CASSLVVLKETQYF. V gene TRBV7-2 combines with J gene TRBJ2-5, with D unclear. This CDR3 comprises 14 residues. V lost 1 base to trimming and J lost 5 bases, with 11 bases between them. Germline loops: CDR1 SGHTA, CDR2 FQGNSA.

The chain couples TRBV20-1 to TRBJ2-3; no clear D gene. CDR1 is DFQATT and CDR2 is SNEGSKA in the germline V gene (reference sequence). Trimming removed 6 bases at V and 0 bases at J, with 10 bases between. The CDR3 has 13 amino acids. The CDR3 coding sequence is TGCAGTGCGTACTTAGAAAGCACAGATACGCAGTATTTT. It is translated as CSAYLESTDTQYF.

V and J are TRBV15 and TRBJ1-1, with D uncertain. This CDR3 spans 15 amino acids. The germline V gene encodes CDR1 LNHNV and CDR2 YYDKDF (reference sequence). V lost 0 bases, J lost 2 bases, and 10 bases lay in between. In DNA form, the CDR3 reads TGTGCCACCAGCAGAGATCGGGCACCCAACACTGAAGCTTTCTTT. Translation gives CATSRDRAPNTEAFF.

There are a few counts of this clonotype. This chain joins TRBV6-1 and TRBJ1-2, with 10 positions matching TRBD1. This CDR3 is 13 amino acids long. Germline-derived CDR1 and CDR2 are MNHNS and SASEGT. V was pared by 5 bases and J by 7 bases, with 4 bases of the junction left unmatched. Here the CDR3 DNA reads TGTGCCAGCAGTAGGGACAGGGGAGGTGGCTACACCTTC. Translation gives CASSRDRGGGYTF.

The gene calls are TRBV28 and TRBJ1-6, with D possibly matching TRBD1 (6 bases). Per germline, CDR1 MDHEN and CDR2 SYDVKM. The CDR3 has 14 amino acids. The V end lost 8 bases, the J end lost 8 bases, and 16 bases lay between the germline ends. The CDR3 region has the DNA TGTGCCAGCGCTGTGGGGGGCAAGGATTCACCCCTCCACTTT. Translated, it gives CASAVGGKDSPLHF.

About this clonotype: One junction end does not reproduce the germline sequence, and a read error may be involved. The chain employs TRBV7-3 and TRBJ2-1; 8 bases match TRBD2. The CDR3 runs to 15 residues. The germline V gene encodes CDR1 SGHTA and CDR2 FQGTGA. The CDR3, as DNA: TGTGTCAGCAGCTTAATCGGCGGGGGGTACAATGAGCAGTTCTTC. This translates into CVSSLIGGGYNEQFF.

This clonotype was seen a few times. The V and J genes are TRBV7-2 and TRBJ1-2; 7 positions agree with TRBD1. CDR3 length: 14 amino acids. Germline V gene sequence: CDR1 SGHTA, CDR2 FQGNSA. V dropped 10 bases and J dropped 5; count of bases not matched to a gene: 13. DNA for the CDR3: TGTGCCACCCGAGGGCAGGGGGAATGGTATGGCTACACCTTC. This sequence encodes CATRGQGEWYGYTF.

This clonotype came up a few times. The chain is built from TRBV7-7 and TRBJ2-5; TRBD1 agrees at 9 bases. V was pared by 3 bases and J by 5 bases, with 1 base of the junction left unmatched. The CDR3 is 13 amino acids. Germline CDR1 is SSHAT and CDR2 is FNYEAQ (reference sequence). CDR3 amino acids: CASSFGQGETQYF. DNA for the CDR3: TGTGCCAGCAGCTTTGGACAGGGGGAGACCCAGTACTTC.

This clonotype was detected only once. CDR3 DNA: TGTGCCAGCAGACTAGCCTATAATTCACCCCTCCACTTT. Translated: CASRLAYNSPLHF. V and J are TRBV2 and TRBJ1-6; D remains ambiguous. The CDR3 spans 13 residues. The V gene's germline CDR1 is SNHLY and CDR2 FYNNEI. The V and J ends lost 6 bases and 2 bases respectively, with 5 bases between them.

A single count supports this clonotype. J is TRBJ2-3 and V is TRBV5-4; D remains ambiguous. V lost 0 bases and J lost 5, with 4 bases in between. Germline-derived CDR1 and CDR2 are SGHNT and YYREEE (reference sequence). This CDR3 contains 12 residues. This CDR3 reads CASSLVGDTQYF. The CDR3 DNA follows: TGTGCCAGCAGCTTGGTCGGAGATACGCAGTATTTT.